The clone carrying this T cell receptor beta chain was seen at least ten times. What it binds is not known. This entry is derived from a study of response to subunit inactivated influenza vaccine. Regarding the study as a whole: The authors suggested that few new T cells are recruited per seasonal influenza vaccination.

TCRdb processed the RT-PCR reads anew with MiXCR; each CDR3 protein has one entry. This table has approximately 530,000 distinct CDR3 sequences, under 9% appearing once. The CDR3 length is 12 residues. Germline CDR1 is SQVTM and CDR2 is ANQGSEA. V dropped 6 bases and J dropped 4; count of bases not matched to a gene: 5. The source was PBMCs from blood, collected less than 30 months after vaccination. The chain links TRBV29-1 to TRBJ2-7, with TRBD1 matching over 8 bases. This receptor was taken from a man aged 50-75 years who received an inactivated influenza vaccine. The CDR3 is CSVGTGTYEQYF. The CDR3 DNA is TGCAGCGTGGGGACAGGCACGTACGAGCAGTACTTC.